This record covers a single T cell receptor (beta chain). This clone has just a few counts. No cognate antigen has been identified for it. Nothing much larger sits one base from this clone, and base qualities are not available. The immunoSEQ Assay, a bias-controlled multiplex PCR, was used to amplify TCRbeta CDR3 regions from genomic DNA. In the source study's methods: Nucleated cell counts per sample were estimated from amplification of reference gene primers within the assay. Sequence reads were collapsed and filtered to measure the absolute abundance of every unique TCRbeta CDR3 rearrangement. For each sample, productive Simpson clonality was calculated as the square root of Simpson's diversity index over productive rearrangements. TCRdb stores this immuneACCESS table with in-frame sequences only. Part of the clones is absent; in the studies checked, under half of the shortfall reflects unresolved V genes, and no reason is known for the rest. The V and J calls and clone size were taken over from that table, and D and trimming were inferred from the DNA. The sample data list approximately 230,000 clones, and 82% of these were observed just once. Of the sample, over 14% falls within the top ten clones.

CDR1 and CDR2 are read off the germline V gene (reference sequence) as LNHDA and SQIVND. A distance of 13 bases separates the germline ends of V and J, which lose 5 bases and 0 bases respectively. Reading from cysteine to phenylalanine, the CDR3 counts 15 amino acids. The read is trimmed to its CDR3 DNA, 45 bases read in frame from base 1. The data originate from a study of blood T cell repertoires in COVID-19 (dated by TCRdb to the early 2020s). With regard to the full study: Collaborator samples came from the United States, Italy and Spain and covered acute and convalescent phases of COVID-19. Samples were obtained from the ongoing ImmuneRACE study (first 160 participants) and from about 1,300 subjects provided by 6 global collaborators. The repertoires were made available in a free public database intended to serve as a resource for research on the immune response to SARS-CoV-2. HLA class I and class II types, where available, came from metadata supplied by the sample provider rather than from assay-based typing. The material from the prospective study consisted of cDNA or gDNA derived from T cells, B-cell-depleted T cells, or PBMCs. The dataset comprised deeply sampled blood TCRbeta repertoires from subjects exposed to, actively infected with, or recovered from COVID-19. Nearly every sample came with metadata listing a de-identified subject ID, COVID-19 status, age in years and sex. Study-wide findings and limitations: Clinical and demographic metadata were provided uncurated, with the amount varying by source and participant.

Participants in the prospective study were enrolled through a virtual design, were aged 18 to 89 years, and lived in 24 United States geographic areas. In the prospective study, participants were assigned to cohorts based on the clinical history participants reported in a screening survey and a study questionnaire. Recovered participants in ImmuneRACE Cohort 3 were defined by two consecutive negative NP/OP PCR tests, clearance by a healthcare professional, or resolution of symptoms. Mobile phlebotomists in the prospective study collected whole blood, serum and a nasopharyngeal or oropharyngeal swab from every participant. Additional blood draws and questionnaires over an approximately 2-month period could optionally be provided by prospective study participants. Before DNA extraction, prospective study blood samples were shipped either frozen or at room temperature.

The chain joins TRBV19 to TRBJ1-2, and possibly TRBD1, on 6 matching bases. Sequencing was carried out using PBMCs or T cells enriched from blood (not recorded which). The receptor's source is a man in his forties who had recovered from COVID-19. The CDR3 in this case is CASSVTGNANYGYTF. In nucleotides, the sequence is TGTGCCAGTAGTGTCACAGGGAATGCTAACTATGGCTACACCTTC.